This paragraph reports one TCR beta chain. TCRdb processed the 5' RACE reads anew with MiXCR; each CDR3 protein has one entry. The table lists about 89,000 distinct CDR3 sequences, over 15% of them singletons. The sample comes from a study of early T cells in non-severe SARS-CoV-2 infection. CDR3 length: 13 amino acids. CDR1 is KGHDR and CDR2 is SFDVKD in the germline V gene. V was pared by 10 bases and J by 6 bases, with 10 bases of the junction left unmatched. This TCR was recovered from an adult who was a healthcare worker with PCR-confirmed SARS-CoV-2 infection or an uninfected control (not recorded which). The chain carries TRBV24-1 and TRBJ1-1; 7 bases match TRBD1. The sequenced sample was whole blood, obtained at baseline. This CDR3 reads CATKSTGDAEAFF. CDR3 nucleotide sequence: TGTGCCACGAAATCCACAGGGGACGCTGAAGCTTTCTTT.